The 5 T cell receptor beta chains below were found in one sample sequenced in a study of OX40 agonist ivuxolimab in advanced cancers. The assay was immunoSEQ multiplex PCR, and TCRdb's table has in-frame clones only and misses some. The table has tens of thousands of clones, 80% to 95% seen once; the top ten hold 0.5% to 0.55%. Sequencing used CD4+ or CD8+ T cells sorted from blood, obtained in a trial of the OX40 agonist ivuxolimab. The source of these receptors is an adult with an advanced solid tumor such as melanoma, head and neck, liver or kidney cancer.

The chain combines TRBV11-2 with TRBJ2-5, with D uncertain. The CDR3 contains 13 residues. Trimming removed 5 bases from V and 4 bases from J, with 11 bases in between. CDR1 and CDR2 from the germline V gene are SGHAT and FQNNGV. As DNA, the CDR3 is TGTGCCAGCAGCGGCGCAATCGGAGAGACCCAGTACTTC. Translation: CASSGAIGETQYF.

This sequence joins TRBV10-3 and TRBJ2-7, with D tentatively TRBD1 or TRBD2 (5 bases each). The CDR3 is 12 residues long. Germline V gene lookup returns CDR1 ENHRY and CDR2 SYGVKD. Trimming left V 6 bases short and J 1 base short, with 7 bases between. As DNA, the CDR3 is TGTGCCATCAGCAGGGAGTCCTACGAGCAGTACTTC. It codes for CAISRESYEQYF.

The chain couples TRBV18 to TRBJ2-1; 14 bases line up with TRBD2. Per the germline V gene, CDR1 is KGHSH and CDR2 is LQKENI. After removal of 3 bases from V and 8 bases from J, the junction contained 6 bases not matched to a gene. The CDR3 is 16 residues long. CDR3 in DNA: TGTGCCAGCTCACCTGGGACTAGCGGGAGCCCCGATGAGCAGTTCTTC. Its translation is CASSPGTSGSPDEQFF.

This rearrangement joins TRBV9 to TRBJ2-1; a weak D match, TRBD2 (7 bases). This CDR3 contains 16 residues. The V end was cut by 4 bases, the J end by 9 bases, with 23 bases between. CDR1 and CDR2 (germline): SGDLS, YYNGEE. Written as DNA, the CDR3 is TGTGCCAGCAGCCGAATTGAGCGGGGCCGAGGGGGTGAGCAGTTCTTC. Amino acid sequence: CASSRIERGRGGEQFF.

V and J are TRBV28 and TRBJ1-2; D is unclear. Per the germline V gene, CDR1 is MDHEN and CDR2 is SYDVKM. The V and J ends lost 3 bases and 4 bases respectively, with 15 bases between them. The CDR3 loop spans 15 amino acids. As DNA, the CDR3 is TGTGCCAGCAGTTTTGGCAACCCCACTCTCTATGGCTACACCTTC. Its protein product is CASSFGNPTLYGYTF.